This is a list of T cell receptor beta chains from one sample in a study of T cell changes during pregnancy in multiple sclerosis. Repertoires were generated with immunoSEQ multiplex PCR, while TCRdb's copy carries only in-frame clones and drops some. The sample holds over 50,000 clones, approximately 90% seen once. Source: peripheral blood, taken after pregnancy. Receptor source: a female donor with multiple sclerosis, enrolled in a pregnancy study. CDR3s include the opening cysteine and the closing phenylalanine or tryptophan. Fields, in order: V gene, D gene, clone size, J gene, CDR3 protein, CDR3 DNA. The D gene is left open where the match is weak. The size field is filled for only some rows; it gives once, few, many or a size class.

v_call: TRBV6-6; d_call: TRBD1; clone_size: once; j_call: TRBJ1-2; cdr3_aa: CASRDRTENYGYTF; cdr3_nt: TGTGCCAGCAGGGACAGGACGGAGAACTATGGCTACACCTTC
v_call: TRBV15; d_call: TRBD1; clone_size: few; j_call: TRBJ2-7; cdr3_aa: CATSRVGGGQGYYEQYF; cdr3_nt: TGTGCCACCAGCAGAGTCGGAGGGGGACAGGGCTACTACGAGCAGTACTTC
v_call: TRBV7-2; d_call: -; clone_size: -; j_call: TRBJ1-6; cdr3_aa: CASSFAGAYNSPLHF; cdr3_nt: TGTGCCAGCAGCTTTGCGGGTGCCTATAATTCACCCCTCCACTTT
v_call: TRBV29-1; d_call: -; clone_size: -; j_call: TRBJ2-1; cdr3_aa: CSVTGTTWADNEQFF; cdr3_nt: TGCAGCGTTACGGGGACAACGTGGGCGGACAATGAGCAGTTCTTC
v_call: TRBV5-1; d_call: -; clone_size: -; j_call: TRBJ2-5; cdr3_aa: CASSPWAQETQYF; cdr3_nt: TGCGCCAGCAGCCCCTGGGCTCAAGAGACCCAGTACTTC
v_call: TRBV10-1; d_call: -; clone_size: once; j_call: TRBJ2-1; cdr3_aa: CASSESSVRPTYNEQFF; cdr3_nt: TGCGCCAGCAGTGAGTCGTCGGTCAGGCCGACCTACAATGAGCAGTTCTTC
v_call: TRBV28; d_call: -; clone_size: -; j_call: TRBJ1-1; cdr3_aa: CASSLLGVAEAFF; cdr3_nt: TGTGCCAGCAGTTTACTAGGGGTGGCTGAAGCTTTCTTT
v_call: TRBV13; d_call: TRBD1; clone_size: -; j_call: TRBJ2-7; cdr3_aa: CASSSGRVLGTGNYEQYF; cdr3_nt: TGTGCCAGCAGCTCCGGTCGGGTTTTGGGGACAGGGAACTACGAGCAGTACTTC
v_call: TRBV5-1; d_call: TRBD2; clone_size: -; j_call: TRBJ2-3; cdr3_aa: CASGDGGAYTDTQYF; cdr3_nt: TGCGCCAGCGGCGACGGGGGGGCCTACACAGATACGCAGTATTTT
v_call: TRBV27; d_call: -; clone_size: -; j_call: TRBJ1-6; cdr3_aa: CASSLGPGYGSPLHF; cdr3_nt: TGTGCCAGCAGTTTAGGGCCGGGGTATGGTTCACCCCTCCACTTT
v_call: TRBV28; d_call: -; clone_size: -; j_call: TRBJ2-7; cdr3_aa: CASSLSGWSYEQYF; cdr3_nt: TGTGCCAGCAGTTTGAGCGGGTGGTCCTACGAGCAGTACTTC
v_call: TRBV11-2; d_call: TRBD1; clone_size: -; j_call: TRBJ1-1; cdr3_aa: CASSPWTGEAFF; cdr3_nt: TGTGCCAGCAGCCCTTGGACAGGGGAAGCTTTCTTT
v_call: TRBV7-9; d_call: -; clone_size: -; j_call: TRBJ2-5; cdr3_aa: CASSPGLQETQYF; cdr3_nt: TGTGCCAGCAGCCCAGGGCTGCAAGAGACCCAGTACTTC
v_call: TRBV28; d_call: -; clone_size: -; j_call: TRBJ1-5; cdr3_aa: CASTQGPLTAQPQHF; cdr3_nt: TGTGCCAGCACCCAGGGGCCACTGACGGCCCAGCCCCAGCATTTT
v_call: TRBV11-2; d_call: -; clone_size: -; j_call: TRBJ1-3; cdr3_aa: CASSLSPGDSGNTIYF; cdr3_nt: TGTGCCAGCAGCTTATCCCCGGGGGACTCTGGAAACACCATATATTTT
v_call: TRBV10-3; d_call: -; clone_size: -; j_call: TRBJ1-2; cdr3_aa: CAISGPGDPNYGYTF; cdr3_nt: TGTGCCATCAGTGGCCCGGGGGATCCCAACTATGGCTACACCTTC
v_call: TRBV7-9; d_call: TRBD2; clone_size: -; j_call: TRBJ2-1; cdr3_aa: CASSPQIIAGGFYNEQFF; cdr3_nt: TGTGCCAGCAGCCCTCAGATTATAGCGGGGGGATTCTACAATGAGCAGTTCTTC
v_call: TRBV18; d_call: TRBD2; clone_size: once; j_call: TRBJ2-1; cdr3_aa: CASSPFSGGAVHNEQFF; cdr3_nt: TGTGCCAGCTCACCATTTAGCGGGGGGGCCGTTCACAATGAGCAGTTCTTC
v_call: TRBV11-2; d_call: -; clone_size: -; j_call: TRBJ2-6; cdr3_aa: CASSPGSLSGANVLTF; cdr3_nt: TGTGCCAGCAGCCCAGGTAGTCTATCTGGGGCCAACGTCCTGACTTTC
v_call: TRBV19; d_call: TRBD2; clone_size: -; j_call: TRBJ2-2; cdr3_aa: CASRSGGAWSGELFF; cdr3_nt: TGTGCCAGTAGAAGCGGGGGGGCTTGGTCCGGGGAGCTGTTTTTT
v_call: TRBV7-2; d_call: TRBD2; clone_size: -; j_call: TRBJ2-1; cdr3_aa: CASSLVASGGASVVQFF; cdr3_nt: TGTGCCAGCAGCTTAGTGGCTAGCGGGGGGGCCTCTGTCGTGCAGTTCTTC
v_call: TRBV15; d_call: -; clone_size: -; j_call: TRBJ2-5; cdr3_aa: CATSRDRGGGGETQYF; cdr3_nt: TGTGCCACCAGCAGAGATAGGGGAGGGGGAGGAGAGACCCAGTACTTC
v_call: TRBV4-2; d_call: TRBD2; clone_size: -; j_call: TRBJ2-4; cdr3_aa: CASSQLTSGGAKNIQYF; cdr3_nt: TGTGCCAGCAGCCAACTGACTAGCGGGGGGGCCAAAAACATTCAGTACTTC
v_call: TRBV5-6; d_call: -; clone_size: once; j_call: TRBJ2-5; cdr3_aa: CASSLRREQWSETQYF; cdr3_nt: TGTGCCAGCAGCCTGAGAAGGGAGCAATGGTCGGAGACCCAGTACTTC
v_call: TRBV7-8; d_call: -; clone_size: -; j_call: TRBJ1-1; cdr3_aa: CASSLGSPGGTEAFF; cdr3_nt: TGTGCCAGCAGCTTAGGATCCCCAGGAGGCACTGAAGCTTTCTTT
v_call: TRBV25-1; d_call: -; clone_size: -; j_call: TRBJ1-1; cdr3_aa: CASSREVETEAFF; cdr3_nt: TGTGCCAGCAGCAGGGAGGTAGAGACTGAAGCTTTCTTT
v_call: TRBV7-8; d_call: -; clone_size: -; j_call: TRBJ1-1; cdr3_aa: CASSPGLLLDEAFF; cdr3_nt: TGTGCCAGCAGCCCAGGACTTTTGCTTGATGAAGCTTTCTTT
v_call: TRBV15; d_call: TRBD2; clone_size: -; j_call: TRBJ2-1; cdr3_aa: CATSRGAGGVNEQFF; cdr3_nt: TGTGCCACCAGCAGAGGTGCGGGGGGGGTCAATGAGCAGTTCTTC
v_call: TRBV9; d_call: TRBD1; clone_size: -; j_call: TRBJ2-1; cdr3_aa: CASSETGTVEYNEQFF; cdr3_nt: TGTGCCAGCAGTGAAACCGGGACAGTTGAATACAATGAGCAGTTCTTC
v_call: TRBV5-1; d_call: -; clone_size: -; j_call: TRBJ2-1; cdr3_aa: CASSLVYSGMNEQFF; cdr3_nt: TGCGCCAGCAGCTTGGTATATTCGGGGATGAATGAGCAGTTCTTC
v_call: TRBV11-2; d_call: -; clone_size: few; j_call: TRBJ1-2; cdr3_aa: CASSVGTSYGYTF; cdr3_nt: TGTGCCAGCAGCGTAGGGACATCTTATGGCTACACCTTC
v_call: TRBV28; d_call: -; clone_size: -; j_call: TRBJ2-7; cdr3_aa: CASRLQGGHEQYF; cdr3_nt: TGTGCCAGCAGGCTGCAGGGGGGCCACGAGCAGTACTTC